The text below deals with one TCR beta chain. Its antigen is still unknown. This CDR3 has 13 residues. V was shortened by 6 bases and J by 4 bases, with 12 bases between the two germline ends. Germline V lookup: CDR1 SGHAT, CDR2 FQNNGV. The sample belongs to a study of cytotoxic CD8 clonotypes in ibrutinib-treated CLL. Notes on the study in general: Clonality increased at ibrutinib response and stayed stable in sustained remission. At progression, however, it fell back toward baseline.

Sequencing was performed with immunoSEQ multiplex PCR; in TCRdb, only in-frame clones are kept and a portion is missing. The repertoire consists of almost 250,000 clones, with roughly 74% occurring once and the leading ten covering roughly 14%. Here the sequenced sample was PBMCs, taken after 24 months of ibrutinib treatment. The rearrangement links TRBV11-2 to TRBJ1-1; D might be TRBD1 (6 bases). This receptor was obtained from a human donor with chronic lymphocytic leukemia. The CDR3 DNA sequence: TGTGCCAGCAGACAGGGAGCGGGCACTGAAGCTTTCTTT. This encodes CASRQGAGTEAFF. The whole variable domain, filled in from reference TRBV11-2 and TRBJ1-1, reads EAGVAQSPRYKIIEKRQSVAFWCNPISGHATLYWYQQILGQGPKLLIQFQNNGVVDDSQLPKDRFSAERLKGVDSTLKIQPAKLEDSAVYLCASRQGAGTEAFFGQGTRLTVV.